A single TCR beta chain is shown here with its context. Its antigen is not identified. The source of the sample is a study of T-cell memory formation after mild COVID-19. As for the study in general: TCR clusters showed largely donor specificity. Study conclusions and caveats: Cross-reactive memory seemingly joined, as some responding clones were found in pre-infection memory. Contracting CD8+ clones were enriched in EMRA, CD4+ mainly in CM and EM.

The germline V gene has CDR1 SQVTM and CDR2 ANQGSEA. The CDR3 is made up of 14 amino acids. Trimming at V came to 8 bases and at J to 3 bases, leaving 7 bases not matched to a gene. Researchers used 5'RACE with constant-segment primers to make TCR alpha and TCR beta cDNA libraries that carry sample barcodes and UMIs. TCRdb processed the 5' RACE reads anew with MiXCR; each CDR3 protein has one entry. Of fewer than 550,000 distinct CDR3 sequences in the sample, approximately 20% are singletons; the top ten hold more than 8%. Sample: PBMCs or a T cell subset sorted from them (not recorded which). The TCR was taken from an adult woman who had mild COVID-19 (a few samples of this study predate the infection). Cell type and time point are not known. V is TRBV29-1 and J is TRBJ2-1, with 10 bases matching TRBD2. CDR3 nucleotide sequence: TGCAGCTTCCCTAGACTAGCGGGCTACAATGAGCAGTTCTTC. Protein sequence: CSFPRLAGYNEQFF.